The 25 T cell receptor beta chains below all came from one sample that was sequenced in a study of blood T cell repertoires in COVID-19. Only in-frame clones appear in the TCRdb table, and some are missing; sequencing was by immunoSEQ multiplex PCR. The sample records 140,000 or so clones, 88% being singletons. Sequencing was done on a sample of peripheral blood. The receptors come from a man aged 70-80 years with acute or convalescent COVID-19.

The chain joins TRBV19 to TRBJ2-5; 7 nucleotides match TRBD2. J lost 5 bases, V lost 5 bases, and 8 bases had no gene match. The CDR3 is 14 residues long. Germline loops: CDR1 LNHDA, CDR2 SQIVND (reference sequence). CDR3 protein: CASSPGGSGETQYF. CDR3 in DNA: TGTGCCAGTAGTCCGGGGGGATCGGGGGAGACCCAGTACTTC.

The CDR3 coding sequence is TGCGCCAGTCGAGCGGGGACCTCTGGAAACACCATATATTTT. This encodes CASRAGTSGNTIYF. The chain joins TRBV10-2 to TRBJ1-3; perhaps TRBD1 as D (5 bases). This CDR3 is built from 14 residues. CDR1 is WSHSY and CDR2 is SAAADI in the germline V gene. Trimming pared 9 bases from V and 0 bases from J, leaving 12 bases between.

The chain's CDR3 is CASSLLAGGGTDTQYF. DNA of the CDR3: TGCGCCAGCAGCTTGCTAGCGGGGGGGGGCACAGATACGCAGTATTTT. This chain uses TRBV5-1 with TRBJ2-3; TRBD2 matches 12 bases. Trimming removed 1 base from V and 1 base from J; junction bases left unmatched: 1. Germline V lookup: CDR1 SGHRS, CDR2 YFSETQ. The CDR3 loop spans 16 amino acids.

This chain links TRBV28 with TRBJ1-5; D perhaps matches TRBD1 (6 bases). Germline CDR1 is MDHEN and CDR2 is SYDVKM. This CDR3 has 14 amino acids. The ends were cut back, 6 bases at V and 5 bases at J, with 14 bases in the middle. The CDR3 sequence is CASRYYREYQPQHF. CDR3 coding DNA: TGTGCCAGCAGATACTACAGGGAATATCAGCCCCAGCATTTT.

This chain uses TRBV6-4 with TRBJ2-1; 12 nucleotides agree with TRBD2. Germline values: CDR1 MRHNA, CDR2 SNTAGT. CDR3 length equals 18 residues. V gave up 5 bases and J gave up 4 bases; unmatched junction bases: 12. The CDR3 DNA reads TGTGCCAGCAGTTGGGACGGGGGACTAGCGGGCAAATACAATGAGCAGTTCTTC. As protein: CASSWDGGLAGKYNEQFF.

The chain joins TRBV5-4 to TRBJ2-7; 8 positions agree with TRBD2. From germline, CDR1 is SGHNT and CDR2 YYREEE (reference sequence). With 2 bases clipped from V and 0 bases from J, the junction kept 10 bases outside the gene matches. The CDR3 length is 17 residues. CDR3 in amino acids: CASSFRGGTAYSYEQYF. CDR3 DNA sequence: TGTGCCAGCAGCTTTCGGGGGGGTACCGCCTACTCCTACGAGCAGTACTTC.

V and J are TRBV4-1 and TRBJ2-7; TRBD1 aligns across 7 bases. Per the germline V gene, CDR1 is MGHRA and CDR2 is YSYEKL. J lost 1 base, V lost 3 bases, and 3 bases had no gene match. The CDR3 extends over 14 amino acids. The CDR3 sequence: CASSQAGGSYEQYF. The CDR3 DNA sequence: TGCGCCAGCAGCCAGGCAGGGGGATCCTACGAGCAGTACTTC.

The chain joins TRBV13 to TRBJ2-7; a weak D match, TRBD2 (6 bases). The CDR3 covers 14 residues. Germline CDR1 and CDR2: PRHDT and FYEKMQ (reference sequence). The V end lost 4 bases, the J end lost 1 base, and 11 bases lay between the germline ends. The CDR3 reads CASSSPGRSYEQYF. CDR3 nucleotides: TGTGCCAGCAGCTCCCCTGGGAGGTCCTACGAGCAGTACTTC.

The sample holds one count of this clone. The chain combines TRBV11-2 with TRBJ2-5; TRBD2 matches at 12 bases. This CDR3 has 17 residues. CDR1 and CDR2 (germline): SGHAT, FQNNGV. J lost 2 bases, V lost 1 base, and 5 bases had no gene match. The CDR3 spells CASSLGPSGGGQETQYF. CDR3 sequence (DNA): TGTGCCAGCAGCTTAGGGCCTAGCGGGGGGGGACAAGAGACCCAGTACTTC.

The CDR3 spells CASSSRLNTEAFF. Written as DNA, the CDR3 is TGCGCCAGCAGCTCGAGACTAAACACTGAAGCTTTCTTT. This chain joins TRBV5-1 and TRBJ1-1; D unresolved. The germline CDR1 and CDR2 sequences are SGHRS and YFSETQ. Trimming cost V 3 bases and J 2 bases, with 8 bases left between them. The CDR3 spans 13 residues.

The gene calls are TRBV18 and TRBJ2-1, with 15 bases matching TRBD2. V trimming: 0 bases; J trimming: 12 bases; junction bases outside the gene matches: 6. The CDR3 covers 16 residues. The germline V gene has CDR1 KGHSH and CDR2 LQKENI. The CDR3 DNA sequence: TGTGCCAGCTCACCACCGACAGGACTAGCGGGGGGGAGGCAGTTCTTC. It translates to CASSPPTGLAGGRQFF.

CDR3 sequence reads: CASSSQGAVMNTEAFF. Here the CDR3 DNA reads TGTGCCAGCAGCTCACAGGGGGCCGTCATGAACACTGAAGCTTTCTTT. The chain has TRBV5-4 and TRBJ1-1, with 9 nucleotides matching TRBD1. The CDR3 runs 16 residues. The germline gives CDR1 SGHNT, CDR2 YYREEE (reference sequence). J was trimmed by 0 bases and V by 3 bases; bases with no gene match: 6.

The J gene is TRBJ1-2, the V gene TRBV6-5; no reliable D call. Trimming removed 0 bases at V and 4 bases at J, with 15 bases between. CDR1 is MNHEY and CDR2 is SVGAGI in the germline V gene. This CDR3 has 16 amino acids. The CDR3 coding sequence is TGTGCCAGCAGTTACTCTCGCCGGACTAAATCCTATGGCTACACCTTC. Protein: CASSYSRRTKSYGYTF.

Here the CDR3 reads CASSQQGMEETQYF. In nucleotides, the CDR3 is TGTGCCAGCAGCCAACAGGGTATGGAAGAGACCCAGTACTTC. The chain recombines TRBV11-2 with TRBJ2-5, with D possibly being TRBD1 (6 bases). In germline, CDR1 is SGHAT, CDR2 FQNNGV. The ends were cut back, 5 bases at V and 3 bases at J, with 13 bases in the middle. The CDR3 has 14 residues.

V usage is TRBV18 and J usage is TRBJ1-6, with D perhaps matching TRBD1 (6 bases). Trimming pared 0 bases from V and 8 bases from J, leaving 14 bases between. In germline, CDR1 is KGHSH, CDR2 LQKENI. This CDR3 spans 16 amino acids. The CDR3 protein is CASSPPAGDTYSPLHF. The CDR3 DNA reads as TGTGCCAGCTCACCACCGGCAGGGGATACTTATTCACCCCTCCACTTT.

The rearrangement links TRBV5-6 to TRBJ2-5; D might be TRBD1 (5 bases). Trimming cost V 3 bases and J 3 bases, with 9 bases left between them. The germline V gene encodes CDR1 SGHDT and CDR2 YYEEEE. The CDR3 covers 13 residues. CDR3 residues: CASSSLDKETQYF. The CDR3 DNA follows: TGTGCCAGCAGCTCCTTGGACAAAGAGACCCAGTACTTC.

In regard to this clone: Compared with germline, one end of the junction differs, possibly owing to a read error. CDR3 loop: CASSFYSGTGGAVF. The CDR3 bases are TGTGCCAGCAGCTTTTACTCCGGGACAGGGGGCGCGGTCTTT. The chain carries TRBV5-6 and TRBJ1-1, with 12 nucleotides matching TRBD1. CDR3 size: 14 residues. CDR1 is SGHDT and CDR2 is YYEEEE in the germline V gene.

This sequence joins TRBV5-4 and TRBJ1-2; 8 positions agree with TRBD1. There are 16 residues in the CDR3. Unmatched junction bases numbered 8, after V lost 0 bases and J lost 4 bases. Per germline, CDR1 SGHNT and CDR2 YYREEE (reference sequence). CDR3 region: CASSLAQTGALYGYTF. CDR3 nucleotides: TGTGCCAGCAGCTTGGCACAGACAGGGGCCCTCTATGGCTACACCTTC.

In DNA, the CDR3 is TGTGCCAGCAGTCCCCAGGGGGGGAACACTGAAGCTTTCTTT. Its translation is CASSPQGGNTEAFF. J is TRBJ1-1 and V is TRBV2, with TRBD1 matching over 7 bases. The CDR3 runs to 14 residues. Germline V CDR1 and CDR2: SNHLY, FYNNEI. V gave up 5 bases and J gave up 1 base; unmatched junction bases: 4.

The V and J genes are TRBV19 and TRBJ2-3; 11 nucleotides align to TRBD2. Germline values: CDR1 LNHDA, CDR2 SQIVND (reference sequence). V lost 4 bases and J lost 4; bases outside the gene matches: 4. CDR3 length equals 15 residues. CDR3 region: CASSRLAGTPDTQYF. The DNA of the CDR3 is TGTGCCAGTAGTAGACTAGCGGGAACCCCAGATACGCAGTATTTT.

This clone occurred once. The rearrangement uses TRBV30 and TRBJ2-1; D may be TRBD2 (6 bases). The germline gives CDR1 GTSNPN, CDR2 SVGIG (reference sequence). The V and J ends lost 2 bases and 4 bases respectively, with 15 bases between them. This CDR3 is 15 amino acids long. In DNA form, the CDR3 reads TGTGCCTGGAGTCCTCCGGGACTGATATACAATGAGCAGTTCTTC. Its protein product is CAWSPPGLIYNEQFF.

This clone was found a few times. The chain is built from TRBV7-9 and TRBJ1-5; 8 bases map to TRBD1. The CDR3 runs 16 residues. Unmatched junction bases numbered 5, after V lost 3 bases and J lost 1 base. CDR1 and CDR2 (germline): SEHNR, FQNEAQ (reference sequence). For the CDR3, the DNA is TGTGCCAGCAGCTTCGACAGGGGTGGGAGCAATCAGCCCCAGCATTTT. This encodes CASSFDRGGSNQPQHF.

This chain connects TRBV2 to TRBJ2-3; TRBD2 matches at 8 bases. The J segment lost 0 bases and the V segment lost 8 bases, leaving 4 bases of the junction unmatched. The CDR3 totals 14 residues. Germline V gives CDR1 SNHLY, CDR2 FYNNEI. CDR3 residues: CASLSGISTDTQYF. CDR3 sequence (DNA): TGTGCCAGCCTTAGCGGGATTAGCACAGATACGCAGTATTTT.

CDR3: CASRQALTSLNTEAFF. The CDR3 DNA reads as TGTGCAAGTCGCCAAGCCCTGACATCCTTGAACACTGAAGCTTTCTTT. The chain is built from TRBV12-2 and TRBJ1-1; the table assigns TRBD1, which was not confirmed against the DNA. TRBV12-2 is labeled a pseudogene. The CDR3 length is 16 residues.

This clone has just a few counts. V gene TRBV3-1 (or the pseudogene TRBV3-2) combines with J gene TRBJ2-7; D is unresolved. The ends were cut back, 3 bases at V and 5 bases at J, with 5 bases in the middle. This CDR3 is built from 11 residues. Per the germline V gene, CDR1 is LGHDT and CDR2 is YNNKEL (reference sequence). DNA of the CDR3: TGTGCCAGCAGCCAGAGCAACGAGCAGTACTTC. Translating it yields CASSQSNEQYF.